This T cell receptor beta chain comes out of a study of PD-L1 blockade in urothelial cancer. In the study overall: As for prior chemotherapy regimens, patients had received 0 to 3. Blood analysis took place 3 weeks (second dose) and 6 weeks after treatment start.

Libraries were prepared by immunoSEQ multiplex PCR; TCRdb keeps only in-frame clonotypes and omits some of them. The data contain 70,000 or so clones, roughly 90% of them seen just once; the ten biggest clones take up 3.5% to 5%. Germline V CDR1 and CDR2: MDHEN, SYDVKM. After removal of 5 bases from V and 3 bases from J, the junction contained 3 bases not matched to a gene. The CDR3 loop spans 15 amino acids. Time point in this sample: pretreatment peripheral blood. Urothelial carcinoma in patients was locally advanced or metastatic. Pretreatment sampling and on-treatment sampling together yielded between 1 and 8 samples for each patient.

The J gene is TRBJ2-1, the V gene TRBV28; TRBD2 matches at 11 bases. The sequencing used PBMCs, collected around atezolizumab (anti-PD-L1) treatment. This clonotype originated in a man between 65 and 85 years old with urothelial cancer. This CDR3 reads CASSVLAGDYNEQFF. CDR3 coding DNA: TGTGCCAGCAGTGTACTAGCGGGAGACTACAATGAGCAGTTCTTC.